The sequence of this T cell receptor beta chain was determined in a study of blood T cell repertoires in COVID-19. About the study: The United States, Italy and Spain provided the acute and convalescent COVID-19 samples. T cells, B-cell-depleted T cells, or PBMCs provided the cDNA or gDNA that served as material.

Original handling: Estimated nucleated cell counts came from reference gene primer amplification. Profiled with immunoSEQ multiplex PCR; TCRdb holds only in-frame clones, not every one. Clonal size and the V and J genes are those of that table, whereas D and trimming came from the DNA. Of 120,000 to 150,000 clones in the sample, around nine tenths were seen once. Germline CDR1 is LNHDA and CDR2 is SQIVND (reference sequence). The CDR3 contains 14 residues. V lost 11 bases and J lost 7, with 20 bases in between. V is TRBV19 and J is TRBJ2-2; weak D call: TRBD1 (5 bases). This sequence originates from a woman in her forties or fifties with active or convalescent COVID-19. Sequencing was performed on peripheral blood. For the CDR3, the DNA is TGTGCCCTGGGATTTTCAGGGCGAGGCGGGGAGCTGTTTTTT. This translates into CALGFSGRGGELFF. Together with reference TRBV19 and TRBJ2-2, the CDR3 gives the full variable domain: DGGITQSPKYLFRKEGQNVTLSCEQNLNHDAMYWYRQDPGQGLRLIYYSQIVNDFQKGDIAEGYSVSREKKESFPLTVTSAQKNPTAFYLCALGFSGRGGELFFGEGSRLTVL.